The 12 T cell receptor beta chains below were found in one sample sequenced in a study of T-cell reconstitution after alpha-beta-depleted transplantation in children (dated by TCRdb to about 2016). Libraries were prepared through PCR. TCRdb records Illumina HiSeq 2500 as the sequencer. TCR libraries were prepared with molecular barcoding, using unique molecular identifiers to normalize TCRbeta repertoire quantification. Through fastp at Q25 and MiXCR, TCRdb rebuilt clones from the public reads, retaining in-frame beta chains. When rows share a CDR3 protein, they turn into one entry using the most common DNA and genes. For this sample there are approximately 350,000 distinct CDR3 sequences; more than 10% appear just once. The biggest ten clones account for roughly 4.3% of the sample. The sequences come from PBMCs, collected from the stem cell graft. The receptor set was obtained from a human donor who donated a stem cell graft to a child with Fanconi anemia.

CDR3 bases: TGTGCCAGCAGCCCCAGAGAGTGGGGAGAGACTGAAGCTTTCTTT. This sequence encodes CASSPREWGETEAFF. The chain carries TRBV7-9 and TRBJ1-1; D remains ambiguous. The germline V gene encodes CDR1 SEHNR and CDR2 FQNEAQ (reference sequence). Trimming removed 5 bases at V and 5 bases at J, with 18 bases between. CDR3 length: 15 residues.

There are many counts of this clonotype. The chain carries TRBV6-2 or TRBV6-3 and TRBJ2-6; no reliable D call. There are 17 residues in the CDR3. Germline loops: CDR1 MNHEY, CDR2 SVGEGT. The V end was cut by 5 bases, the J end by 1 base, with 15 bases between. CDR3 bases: TGTGCCAGCAGTCCATCCGGCCGAACTTCTGGGGCCAACGTCCTGACTTTC. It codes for CASSPSGRTSGANVLTF.

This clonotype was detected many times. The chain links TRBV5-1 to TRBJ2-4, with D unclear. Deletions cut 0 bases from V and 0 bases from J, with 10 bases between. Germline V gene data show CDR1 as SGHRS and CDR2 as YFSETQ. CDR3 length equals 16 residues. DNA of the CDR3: TGCGCCAGCAGCTTGGCTCCTACATTAGCCAAAAACATTCAGTACTTC. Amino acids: CASSLAPTLAKNIQYF.

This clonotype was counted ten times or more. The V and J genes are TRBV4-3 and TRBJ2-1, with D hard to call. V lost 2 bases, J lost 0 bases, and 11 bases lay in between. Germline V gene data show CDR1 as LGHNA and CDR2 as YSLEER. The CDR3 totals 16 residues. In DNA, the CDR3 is TGCGCCAGCAGCCAATCGGCCTCGAGCTCCTACAATGAGCAGTTCTTC. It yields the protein CASSQSASSSYNEQFF.

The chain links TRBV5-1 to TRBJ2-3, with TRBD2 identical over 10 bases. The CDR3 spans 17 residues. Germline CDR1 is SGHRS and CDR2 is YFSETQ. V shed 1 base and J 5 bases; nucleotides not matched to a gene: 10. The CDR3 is CASSLRLAGGQGDTQYF. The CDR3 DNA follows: TGCGCCAGCAGCTTGAGATTAGCGGGGGGCCAGGGAGATACGCAGTATTTT.

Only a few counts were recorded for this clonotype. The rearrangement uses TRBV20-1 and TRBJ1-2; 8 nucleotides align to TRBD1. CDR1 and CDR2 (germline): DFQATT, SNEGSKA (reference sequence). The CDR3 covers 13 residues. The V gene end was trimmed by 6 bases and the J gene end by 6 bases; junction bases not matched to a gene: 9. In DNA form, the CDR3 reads TGCAGTGCAGTACAGGGGGGGTATGATGGCTACACCTTC. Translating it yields CSAVQGGYDGYTF.

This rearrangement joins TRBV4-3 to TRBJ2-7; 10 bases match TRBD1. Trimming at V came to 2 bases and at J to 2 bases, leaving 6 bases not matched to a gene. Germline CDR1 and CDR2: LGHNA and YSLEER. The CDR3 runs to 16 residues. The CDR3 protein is CASSQTRDRGPYEQYF. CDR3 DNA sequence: TGCGCCAGCAGCCAAACTCGGGACAGGGGTCCCTACGAGCAGTACTTC.

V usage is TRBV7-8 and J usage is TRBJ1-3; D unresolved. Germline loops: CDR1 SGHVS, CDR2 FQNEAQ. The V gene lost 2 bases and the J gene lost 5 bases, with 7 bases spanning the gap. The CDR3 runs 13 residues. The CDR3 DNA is TGTGCCAGCAGCTTATCTAGGAGAAACACCATATATTTT. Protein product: CASSLSRRNTIYF.

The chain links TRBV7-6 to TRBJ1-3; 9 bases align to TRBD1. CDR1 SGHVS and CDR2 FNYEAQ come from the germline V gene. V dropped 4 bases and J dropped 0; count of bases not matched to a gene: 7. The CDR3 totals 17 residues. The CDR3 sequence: CASSSSTGGISGNTIYF. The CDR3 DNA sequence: TGTGCCAGCAGCTCATCGACAGGGGGGATCTCTGGAAACACCATATATTTT. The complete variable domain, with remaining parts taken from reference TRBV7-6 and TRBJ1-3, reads GAGVSQSPRYKVTKRGQDVALRCDPISGHVSLYWYRQALGQGPEFLTYFNYEAQQDKSGLPNDRFSAERPEGSISTLTIQRTEQRDSAMYRCASSSSTGGISGNTIYFGEGSWLTVV.

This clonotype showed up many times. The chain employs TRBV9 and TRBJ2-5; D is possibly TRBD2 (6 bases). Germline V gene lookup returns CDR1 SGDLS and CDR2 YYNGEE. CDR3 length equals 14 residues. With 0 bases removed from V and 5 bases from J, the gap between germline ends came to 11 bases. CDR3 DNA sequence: TGTGCCAGCAGCGTAGCATCCAGCGGGGAGACCCAGTACTTC. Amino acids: CASSVASSGETQYF.

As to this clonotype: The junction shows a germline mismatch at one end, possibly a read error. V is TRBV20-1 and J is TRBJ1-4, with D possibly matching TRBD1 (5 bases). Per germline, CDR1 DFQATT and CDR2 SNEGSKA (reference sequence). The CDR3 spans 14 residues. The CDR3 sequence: CSASDRATNVKLFF. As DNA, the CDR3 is TGCAGTGCTAGTGACAGAGCAACTAATGTAAAACTGTTTTTT.

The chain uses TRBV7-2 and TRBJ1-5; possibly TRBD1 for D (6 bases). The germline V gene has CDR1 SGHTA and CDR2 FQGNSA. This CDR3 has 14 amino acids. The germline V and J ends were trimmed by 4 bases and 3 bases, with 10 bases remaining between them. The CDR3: CASSSGQLNQPQHF. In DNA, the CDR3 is TGTGCCAGCAGCTCAGGACAGCTCAATCAGCCCCAGCATTTT.